Below, 26 T cell receptor beta chains from the same sample are listed, as sequenced in a study of T-cell memory formation after mild COVID-19. TCRdb processed the 5' RACE reads anew with MiXCR; each CDR3 protein has one entry. Altogether about 200,000 distinct CDR3 sequences are present, 9.5% being singletons, with the ten largest covering around 3.3%. Sequencing was done on a sample of PBMCs or a T cell subset sorted from them (not recorded which). These TCRs come from a man aged 18-30 years who had mild COVID-19 (a few samples of this study predate the infection). Cell type and time point are not known.

This clonotype was seen only a few times. The chain recombines TRBV27 with TRBJ2-3; D possibly corresponds to TRBD1 (5 bases). Germline lookup yields CDR1 MNHEY and CDR2 SMNVEV (reference sequence). The CDR3 is 12 amino acids. Trimming took off 5 bases at V and 7 bases at J, with 10 bases between the two ends. The CDR3 nucleotides read TGTGCCAGCAGTACCCAGGGAAATACGCAGTATTTT. It codes for CASSTQGNTQYF.

V usage is TRBV12-3 or TRBV12-4 and J usage is TRBJ2-3, with TRBD2 identical over 10 bases. The CDR3 runs to 15 residues. Unmatched junction bases numbered 7, after V lost 6 bases and J lost 4 bases. Written as DNA, the CDR3 is TGTGCCAGCAGACGAGCGGGGGGGCCCGCAGATACGCAGTATTTT. This sequence encodes CASRRAGGPADTQYF.

This clonotype occurred a few times. The gene calls are TRBV12-3 or TRBV12-4 and TRBJ2-1, with TRBD2 matching 7 bases. J was trimmed by 5 bases and V by 3 bases; bases with no gene match: 10. There are 16 residues in the CDR3. The CDR3 bases are TGTGCCAGCAGTTTCCAGGGCCTAGCGGTCCACAATGAGCAGTTCTTC. Residues: CASSFQGLAVHNEQFF.

This clonotype has more than one count but fewer than ten. The J gene is TRBJ1-1, the V gene TRBV6-6; the match to TRBD1 covers 7 bases. The trim removed 4 bases at V and 0 bases at J, leaving 11 bases unmatched. CDR1 is MNHNY, CDR2 SVGAGI, per germline (reference sequence). The CDR3 covers 17 residues. For the CDR3, the DNA is TGTGCCAGCAGTTGGATACAGGGGCAGGGCTTGAACACTGAAGCTTTCTTT. This gives the protein CASSWIQGQGLNTEAFF.

The rearrangement uses TRBV27 and TRBJ2-1; tentative D call: TRBD2 (5 bases). V lost 6 bases and J lost 10, with 13 bases in between. The CDR3 extends over 12 amino acids. Germline CDR1 and CDR2: MNHEY and SMNVEV (reference sequence). The CDR3: CASSPIAREQFF. Written as DNA, the CDR3 is TGTGCCAGCAGCCCGATAGCGCGGGAGCAGTTCTTC.

In this sample, this clonotype turned up many times. J is TRBJ2-7 and V is TRBV7-2; 7 bases are a match to TRBD1. Unmatched junction bases numbered 2, after V lost 1 base and J lost 5 bases. Germline V lookup: CDR1 SGHTA, CDR2 FQGNSA. There are 13 residues in the CDR3. The CDR3 is CASSLGQGDEQYF. The CDR3 DNA reads as TGTGCCAGCAGCTTAGGACAGGGAGACGAGCAGTACTTC.

The chain links TRBV7-2 to TRBJ1-5; tentative D call: TRBD1 (5 bases). Trimming pared 5 bases from V and 1 base from J, leaving 12 bases between. This CDR3 has 15 residues. In germline, CDR1 is SGHTA, CDR2 FQGNSA. CDR3 DNA: TGTGCCAGCAGCCTGATTTGGGACAGCAATCAGCCCCAGCATTTT. Protein sequence: CASSLIWDSNQPQHF.

J is TRBJ1-1 and V is TRBV7-2, with D uncertain. CDR1 is SGHTA and CDR2 is FQGNSA in the germline V gene. The CDR3 runs 15 residues. Trimming pared 2 bases from V and 3 bases from J, leaving 13 bases between. This CDR3 reads CASSLISGLDTEAFF. The CDR3 DNA sequence: TGTGCCAGCAGCTTAATTTCCGGGTTGGACACTGAAGCTTTCTTT.

This clonotype was counted a few times. The chain combines TRBV6-6 with TRBJ1-4, with D possibly matching TRBD1 (5 bases). Trimming removed 5 bases at V and 6 bases at J, with 16 bases between. Germline CDR1 reads MNHNY; CDR2 reads SVGAGI (reference sequence). The CDR3 covers 15 residues. CDR3 residues: CASSTHLGEDEKLFF. CDR3 DNA sequence: TGTGCCAGCAGTACCCACCTGGGGGAAGATGAAAAACTGTTTTTT.

At least ten counts were recorded for this clonotype. The V gene is TRBV12-3 or TRBV12-4, the J gene TRBJ1-2, with TRBD1 identical over 8 bases. V gave up 4 bases and J gave up 3 bases; unmatched junction bases: 10. The CDR3 covers 16 residues. The CDR3 sequence is CASSSRKDRGHYGYTF. The CDR3 DNA is TGTGCCAGCAGTTCGCGAAAAGACAGGGGACACTATGGCTACACCTTC.

This clonotype came up many times. The chain employs TRBV27 and TRBJ2-5; D might be TRBD1 (6 bases). V was cut by 3 bases and J by 5 bases, with 13 bases left in between. The CDR3 has 14 amino acids. CDR1 is MNHEY, CDR2 SMNVEV, per germline (reference sequence). The CDR3 sequence: CASSFVGAWETQYF. CDR3 in DNA: TGTGCCAGCAGTTTCGTGGGGGCCTGGGAGACCCAGTACTTC.

The chain carries TRBV29-1 and TRBJ2-3; TRBD2 matches at 15 bases. With V trimmed by 7 bases and J by 2 bases, 7 bases remained unmatched. Germline V gives CDR1 SQVTM, CDR2 ANQGSEA. The CDR3 sequence is 16 residues long. The CDR3 loop reads CSAEGTSGRSTDTQYF. The CDR3 DNA reads TGCAGCGCCGAAGGGACTAGCGGGAGGTCCACAGATACGCAGTATTTT.

Ten or more counts support this clonotype. The chain employs TRBV6-2 or TRBV6-3 and TRBJ1-2; D remains unclear. Trimming pared 2 bases from V and 4 bases from J, leaving 14 bases between. Germline assignment: CDR1 MNHEY and CDR2 SVGEGT. This CDR3 has 15 residues. CDR3 sequence: CASSYGLDSFYGYTF. The CDR3 coding sequence is TGTGCCAGCAGTTACGGGTTAGATTCTTTCTATGGCTACACCTTC.

This clonotype was found many times. This sequence joins TRBV7-6 and TRBJ2-4; TRBD2 matches at 14 bases. Germline V gene lookup returns CDR1 SGHVS and CDR2 FNYEAQ. Trimming took 5 bases from V and 10 from J; bases not matched to a gene: 1. The CDR3 has 13 amino acids. The chain's CDR3 is CASSGLAGGIQYF. DNA of the CDR3: TGTGCCAGCAGCGGACTAGCGGGGGGTATTCAGTACTTC. Full variable domain (missing parts from reference TRBV7-6 and TRBJ2-4): GAGVSQSPRYKVTKRGQDVALRCDPISGHVSLYWYRQALGQGPEFLTYFNYEAQQDKSGLPNDRFSAERPEGSISTLTIQRTEQRDSAMYRCASSGLAGGIQYFGAGTRLSVL.

This clonotype was counted ten times or more. This chain joins TRBV7-3 and TRBJ2-1; the match to TRBD2 covers 9 bases. Germline assignment: CDR1 SGHTA and CDR2 FQGTGA. Germline trimming cut 1 base from V and 7 bases from J; bases unmatched to any gene: 8. This CDR3 has 16 residues. The CDR3 DNA reads as TGTGCCAGCAGCTTAATTGGCGGGGGGGCCGTGAATGAGCAGTTCTTC. It translates to CASSLIGGGAVNEQFF.

The sample holds a few counts of this clonotype. This sequence joins TRBV23-1 and TRBJ2-1; 9 positions match TRBD2. TRBV23-1 belongs to the ORF category, with a function that is uncertain. Unmatched junction bases numbered 14, after V lost 0 bases and J lost 8 bases. The CDR3 spans 18 residues. This CDR3 is CASSQSKLRGGLLYEQFF. DNA for the CDR3: TGCGCCAGCAGTCAATCGAAGTTGCGGGGGGGCCTATTGTATGAGCAGTTCTTC.

The genes are TRBV4-1 and TRBJ2-4, with a weak D call TRBD2 (5 bases). Trimming removed 0 bases at V and 0 bases at J, with 12 bases between. The CDR3 runs 17 residues. Germline CDR1 and CDR2: MGHRA and YSYEKL. The CDR3 nucleotides are TGCGCCAGCAGCCAAGAGGGGTGGGAGCTAGCCAAAAACATTCAGTACTTC. This translates into CASSQEGWELAKNIQYF.

This clonotype was recorded at least ten times. V gene TRBV30 combines with J gene TRBJ1-4, with 8 bases matching TRBD1. The V gene's germline CDR1 is GTSNPN and CDR2 SVGIG (reference sequence). Trimming took 4 bases from V and 10 from J; bases not matched to a gene: 14. The CDR3 runs 15 residues. The CDR3 DNA sequence: TGTGCCTGGACCCAAGCAGGGGGCGACGGTGGAAAACTGTTTTTT. Translated: CAWTQAGGDGGKLFF.

This clonotype showed up just a few times. The rearrangement uses TRBV15 and TRBJ2-3, with 10 bases that match TRBD2. The CDR3 extends over 14 amino acids. J lost 3 bases, V lost 10 bases, and 7 bases had no gene match. The germline V gene encodes CDR1 LNHNV and CDR2 YYDKDF (reference sequence). CDR3 coding DNA: TGTGCCAGTAGGAGCGGGGGGGCAACAGATACGCAGTATTTT. Amino acids: CASRSGGATDTQYF.

This clonotype was picked up a small number of times. The V and J genes are TRBV11-2 and TRBJ2-3, with a weak D call TRBD2 (6 bases). The CDR3 contains 13 residues. Germline V lookup: CDR1 SGHAT, CDR2 FQNNGV. Trimming stripped 4 bases from V and 6 bases from J, with 11 bases between. The CDR3 loop is CASSSRLEDTQYF. As DNA, the CDR3 is TGTGCCAGCAGCTCCAGACTAGAGGATACGCAGTATTTT.

The V and J genes are TRBV12-3 or TRBV12-4 and TRBJ1-2; D is unclear. V was cut by 0 bases and J by 5 bases, with 4 bases left in between. The CDR3 runs 12 residues. This CDR3 reads CASSLALYGYTF. The CDR3 nucleotides read TGTGCCAGCAGTTTAGCCTTATATGGCTACACCTTC.

In this sample, this clonotype turned up a few times. This sequence joins TRBV7-2 and TRBJ2-3; D remains unclear. Germline loops: CDR1 SGHTA, CDR2 FQGNSA. The CDR3 has 13 amino acids. V lost 3 bases and J 5 bases, leaving 9 bases between the germline ends. The CDR3 DNA is TGTGCCAGCAGCTTTGCAATTCTAGATACGCAGTATTTT. Protein product: CASSFAILDTQYF.

This clonotype was found many times. V usage is TRBV5-1 and J usage is TRBJ2-1; the match to TRBD1 covers 7 bases. The CDR3 spans 14 residues. Germline V CDR1 and CDR2: SGHRS, YFSETQ. With V trimmed by 3 bases and J by 9 bases, 9 bases remained unmatched. This CDR3 reads CASSYDREDGEQFF. The CDR3 DNA reads TGCGCCAGCAGCTATGACAGGGAAGACGGTGAGCAGTTCTTC. Together with reference TRBV5-1 and TRBJ2-1, the CDR3 gives the full variable domain: KAGVTQTPRYLIKTRGQQVTLSCSPISGHRSVSWYQQTPGQGLQFLFEYFSETQRNKGNFPGRFSGRQFSNSRSEMNVSTLELGDSALYLCASSYDREDGEQFFGPGTRLTVL.

This clonotype was observed many times. The chain recombines TRBV7-2 with TRBJ1-2; D is ambiguous. CDR3 size: 12 residues. Looked up from germline, CDR1 is SGHTA and CDR2 is FQGNSA. V lost 5 bases to trimming and J lost 8 bases, with 12 bases between them. The CDR3 bases are TGTGCCAGCAGCCAAGGGTACGAAGGCTACACCTTC. This codes for CASSQGYEGYTF.

This clonotype showed up just a few times. The rearrangement links TRBV5-6 to TRBJ2-6, with D unresolved. V shed 1 base and J shed 8 bases, with 7 bases lying between them. The germline gives CDR1 SGHDT, CDR2 YYEEEE. This CDR3 is built from 13 residues. As DNA, the CDR3 is TGTGCCAGCAGCTTGAGTGATCCCAACGTCCTGACTTTC. It encodes CASSLSDPNVLTF.

This clonotype occurred a few times. The chain couples TRBV20-1 to TRBJ2-3; D ambiguous. The CDR3 is 14 amino acids. Trimming took off 5 bases at V and 0 bases at J, with 12 bases between the two ends. Germline CDR1 is DFQATT and CDR2 is SNEGSKA (reference sequence). The CDR3 bases are TGCAGTGCTGGCCGCGGAACTAGCACAGATACGCAGTATTTT. This encodes CSAGRGTSTDTQYF.